This TCR beta chain emerged from a study of blood T cell repertoires in COVID-19 (dated by TCRdb to about 2020). Study-wide context: The collaborator samples originated in the United States, Italy and Spain and spanned the acute and convalescent phases of COVID-19. The material from the prospective study consisted of cDNA or gDNA derived from T cells, B-cell-depleted T cells, or PBMCs. Samples came from the ongoing ImmuneRACE study (first 160 participants) plus 1,254 subjects from 6 global collaborators. Where available, HLA class I and class II types were taken from metadata supplied by the sample provider and were not determined by assay-based typing. The repertoires were made available in a free public database intended to serve as a resource for research on the immune response to SARS-CoV-2. Nearly every sample came with metadata listing a de-identified subject ID, COVID-19 status, age in years and sex. Deeply sampled blood TCRbeta repertoires from subjects exposed to, actively infected with, or recovered from COVID-19 were included in the dataset. Points the paper makes about the study in general: How much clinical and demographic metadata was included differed by source and by participant, and the metadata was provided uncurated.

The immunoSEQ Assay, a bias-controlled multiplex PCR, was used to amplify TCRbeta CDR3 regions from genomic DNA. The authors' pipeline ran thus. Nucleated cell counts per sample were estimated from amplification of reference gene primers within the assay. Sequence reads were collapsed and filtered to measure the absolute abundance of every unique TCRbeta CDR3 rearrangement. For each sample, productive Simpson clonality was calculated as the square root of Simpson's diversity index across productive rearrangements. The immuneACCESS repertoire file appears here via TCRdb, limited to in-frame rearrangements. These files lack a portion of the clones; in checked studies, under half of the deficit traces to unresolved V genes, and the cause of the others is not known. V and J calls plus clone size are reproduced from that table; the DNA served to infer D and trimming. In all, the sample holds 45,000 or so clones, and roughly 90% of those were seen once. The ten largest clones represent about 13% of the sample.

The collaborating institutions used their own protocols to collect whole blood in K2EDTA tubes. Collaborator samples were shipped for TCRbeta analysis as frozen whole blood, isolated PBMCs, or DNA extracted from either sample type. The CDR3, cysteine through phenylalanine, is 16 amino acids long. Only the CDR3 region is kept as DNA, spanning 48 bases read in frame from base 1. CDR1 and CDR2, per the germline V gene (reference sequence), are SGHKS and YYEKEE. Trimming leaves V shorter by 4 bases and J shorter by 2 bases, with the junction holding 9 bases beyond the gene matches. In the case of this clone: The specificity of this receptor is unknown. No per-base quality is available; no much larger clone lies one base away.

This TCR was recovered from a human donor in a cohort sampled during active COVID-19. Sequencing was carried out using peripheral blood. The receptor chain draws on TRBV5-5 and TRBJ2-1, with 7 bases matching TRBD2. CDR3 sequence: CASSPLAGPAYNEQFF. The sequenced DNA: TGTGCCAGCAGCCCCTTAGCGGGTCCGGCCTACAATGAGCAGTTCTTC.